This TCR beta chain was documented in a study of cytomegalovirus exposure and HLA in healthy donors. Deletions cut 3 bases from V and 4 bases from J, with 16 bases between. CDR1 is MNHNS and CDR2 is SASEGT in the germline V gene. The CDR3 loop spans 16 amino acids. The PCR contained 60 Vbeta and 13 Jbeta primers. Using immunoSEQ multiplex PCR, the repertoire was profiled, and TCRdb retains in-frame clones only, with some absent. The sample consists of 150,000 to 250,000 clones, 70% to 85% of them appearing once. The clonotype was recovered from a woman between 25 and 40 years old in good health and CMV-seropositive. The chain has TRBV6-1 and TRBJ1-3, with TRBD1 as a possible D gene (6 bases). The sample comprised PBMCs. CDR3 DNA: TGTGCCAGCAGTGAGCTACAGGGTCCTGGCGGAAACACCATATATTTT. The encoded protein is CASSELQGPGGNTIYF.